Reported below is one T cell receptor (beta chain). This sample is drawn from a study of OX40 agonist ivuxolimab in advanced cancers. As for the study in general: Every patient in dose escalation had hepatocellular carcinoma, melanoma, renal cell or head and neck cancer.

Produced via immunoSEQ multiplex PCR; TCRdb's table is partial and in-frame only. The profile shows about 23,000 clones, 83% of them singletons. The origin of this receptor is an adult with an advanced solid tumor such as melanoma, head and neck, liver or kidney cancer. The source material was CD4+ or CD8+ T cells sorted from blood, sampled in a trial of the OX40 agonist ivuxolimab.

The CDR3: CASGPYNEQFF. The DNA for the CDR3 is TGTGCCAGCGGGCCTTACAATGAGCAGTTCTTC. The chain combines TRBV11-2 with TRBJ2-1; no definite D call. V shed 8 bases and J shed 4 bases, with 6 bases lying between them. The CDR3 has 11 residues. Germline-derived CDR1 and CDR2 are SGHAT and FQNNGV.